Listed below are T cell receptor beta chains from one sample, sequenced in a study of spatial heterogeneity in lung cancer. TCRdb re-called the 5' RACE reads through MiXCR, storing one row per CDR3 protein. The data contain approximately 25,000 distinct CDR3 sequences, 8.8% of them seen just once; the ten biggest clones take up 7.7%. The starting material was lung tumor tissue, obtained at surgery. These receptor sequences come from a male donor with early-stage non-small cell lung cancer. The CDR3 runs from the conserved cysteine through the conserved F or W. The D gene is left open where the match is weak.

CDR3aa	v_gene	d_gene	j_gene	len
CAWSEDSTYEQYF	TRBV30	-	TRBJ2-7	13
CASSSPPMSTEAFF	TRBV18	-	TRBJ1-1	14
CASSLEGTWSNQPQHF	TRBV7-8	-	TRBJ1-5	16
CASSDGDRSMEQYF	TRBV9	TRBD1	TRBJ2-7	14
CASVTGVQETQYF	TRBV7-2	-	TRBJ2-5	13
CASSHASGGAGGELFF	TRBV4-3	TRBD2	TRBJ2-2	16
CASSPRGGASWKETQYF	TRBV3-1	-	TRBJ2-5	17
CSVGPTSGGGNTQYF	TRBV29-1	TRBD2	TRBJ2-3	15
CASTFGAGPYEQYF	TRBV12-3/TRBV12-4	TRBD2	TRBJ2-7	14
CASGTSATYEQYF	TRBV7-9	TRBD2	TRBJ2-7	13
CASRVAGLGDTQYF	TRBV27	TRBD2	TRBJ2-3	14
CASRRAISTDTQYF	TRBV5-1	-	TRBJ2-3	14
CASRGNEQFF	TRBV7-9	-	TRBJ2-1	10
CASSPPSTGSHEQYF	TRBV2	TRBD1	TRBJ2-7	15
CASSLVQTYGYTF	TRBV7-8	-	TRBJ1-2	13
CASSLPQGGSKLFF	TRBV7-6	TRBD1	TRBJ1-4	14
CASRVAGGSYNEQFF	TRBV10-2	TRBD2	TRBJ2-1	15
CASRQPGTRNTEAFF	TRBV7-9	-	TRBJ1-1	15
CSVEQYNEQFF	TRBV29-1	-	TRBJ2-1	11
CASSFPEQANQPQHF	TRBV2	-	TRBJ1-5	15
CASSQDRGAAEVF	TRBV4-3	-	TRBJ1-4	13
CASSYSRGQPYGYTF	TRBV6-5	TRBD1	TRBJ1-2	15
CASSLAVSYEQYF	TRBV11-3	TRBD2	TRBJ2-7	13
CSARKTSGTDTQYF	TRBV20-1	TRBD2	TRBJ2-3	14
CASSFRRLAGELGETQYF	TRBV13	TRBD2	TRBJ2-5	18
CASSTQGASGRNEQFF	TRBV28	TRBD2	TRBJ2-1	16
CASSSAGTVNTEAFF	TRBV28	-	TRBJ1-1	15
CASKASGNTIYF	TRBV2	-	TRBJ1-3	12
CATWTVGGYGYTF	TRBV10-3	-	TRBJ1-2	13
CSVVWAGRFLETQYF	TRBV29-1	-	TRBJ2-5	15
CSVVLGYEQYF	TRBV29-1	-	TRBJ2-7	11
CASSEWTGEQYF	TRBV6-1	-	TRBJ2-7	12
CSARAPRGSYEQYF	TRBV20-1	-	TRBJ2-7	14
CAWSVAKNIQYF	TRBV30	-	TRBJ2-4	12
CASSSQGYSPLHF	TRBV5-1	-	TRBJ1-6	13
CASSLQGAGNIQYF	TRBV3-1	TRBD1	TRBJ2-4	14
CASSTMTGGVLETQYF	TRBV6-5	TRBD1	TRBJ2-5	16
CASSPGEDQPQHF	TRBV18	-	TRBJ1-5	13
CASSFRRAGKNIQYF	TRBV12-3/TRBV12-4	-	TRBJ2-4	15